Below are 28 T cell receptor beta chains sequenced from a single sample in a study of cytomegalovirus exposure and HLA in healthy donors. The PCR contained 60 Vbeta and 13 Jbeta primers. Only in-frame clones appear in the TCRdb table, and some are missing; sequencing was by immunoSEQ multiplex PCR. Here the sample spans 95,000 or so clones, approximately 81% being singletons. The sequencing input was PBMCs. These receptor sequences come from a woman between 70 and 85 years old in good health and CMV-seropositive.

The rearrangement joins TRBV7-8 to TRBJ2-1; D call uncertain. The CDR3 runs 14 residues. Germline CDR1 reads SGHVS; CDR2 reads FQNEAQ. With 5 bases removed from V and 4 bases from J, the gap between germline ends came to 12 bases. CDR3 loop: CASSTPPIYNEQFF. In nucleotides, the CDR3 is TGTGCCAGCAGCACCCCTCCTATTTACAATGAGCAGTTCTTC. Based on the CDR3 plus reference TRBV7-8 and TRBJ2-1, the full variable domain is GAGVSQSPRYKVAKRGQDVALRCDPISGHVSLFWYQQALGQGPEFLTYFQNEAQLDKSGLPSDRFFAERPEGSVSTLKIQRTQQEDSAVYLCASSTPPIYNEQFFGPGTRLTVL.

The V gene is TRBV9, the J gene TRBJ2-5; TRBD2 aligns across 7 bases. The CDR3 sequence is 16 residues long. The ends lost 0 bases at V and 4 bases at J; junction bases unmatched: 9. The germline CDR1 and CDR2 sequences are SGDLS and YYNGEE. CDR3 residues: CASSVGGGQVGETQYF. CDR3 coding DNA: TGTGCCAGCAGCGTAGGGGGAGGGCAGGTTGGAGAGACCCAGTACTTC.

The V and J genes are TRBV28 and TRBJ1-1, with 7 positions matching TRBD1. Germline V lookup: CDR1 MDHEN, CDR2 SYDVKM. The CDR3 spans 15 residues. With 7 bases clipped from V and 3 bases from J, the junction kept 11 bases outside the gene matches. The CDR3 sequence: CASTAPGGWDTEAFF. The CDR3 DNA reads TGTGCCAGCACCGCCCCAGGGGGGTGGGACACTGAAGCTTTCTTT.

The V call is TRBV19, the J call TRBJ1-2, with 8 bases lining up with TRBD1. Trimming cost V 6 bases and J 6 bases; bases outside gene matches: 9. Germline lookup yields CDR1 LNHDA and CDR2 SQIVND (reference sequence). The CDR3 sequence is 14 residues long. CDR3 loop: CASSIGQGSDGYTF. The CDR3 nucleotides are TGTGCCAGTAGCATCGGACAGGGAAGCGATGGCTACACCTTC.

The CDR3, as DNA: TGTGCCAGCAGACGGGGACTAGCGGGAGTCGCGGACGAGCAGTACTTC. Translating gives CASRRGLAGVADEQYF. The J gene is TRBJ2-7, the V gene TRBV7-9; 14 bases fit TRBD2. The germline V gene encodes CDR1 SEHNR and CDR2 FQNEAQ (reference sequence). J lost 5 bases, V lost 6 bases, and 9 bases had no gene match. The CDR3 is 16 residues long.

The table lists this clone with a count of one. The chain carries TRBV7-8 and TRBJ2-6; D call uncertain. V lost 5 bases and J lost 0, with 5 bases in between. The CDR3 spans 14 residues. CDR1 is SGHVS and CDR2 is FQNEAQ in the germline V gene. Here the CDR3 reads CASSEFSGANVLTF. CDR3 bases: TGTGCCAGCAGCGAGTTCTCTGGGGCCAACGTCCTGACTTTC. Full variable domain (rest looked up from reference TRBV7-8 and TRBJ2-6): GAGVSQSPRYKVAKRGQDVALRCDPISGHVSLFWYQQALGQGPEFLTYFQNEAQLDKSGLPSDRFFAERPEGSVSTLKIQRTQQEDSAVYLCASSEFSGANVLTFGAGSRLTVL.

The V call is TRBV27, the J call TRBJ2-1, with 8 bases lining up with TRBD1. Losses at the gene ends were 5 bases for V and 2 bases for J; bases not matched to a gene: 8. The CDR3 totals 16 residues. The germline CDR1 and CDR2 sequences are MNHEY and SMNVEV (reference sequence). The CDR3 nucleotides read TGTGCCAGCAGTATCAGGGGGCGATCCGCCTACAATGAGCAGTTCTTC. This sequence encodes CASSIRGRSAYNEQFF.

This clone was detected once. The rearrangement uses TRBV7-2 and TRBJ2-1; 7 bases are a match to TRBD2. The CDR3 is 15 residues long. The junction had 6 bases not matched to a gene; V was cut back by 2 bases and J by 5 bases. CDR1 SGHTA and CDR2 FQGNSA come from the germline V gene. The CDR3 reads CASSLRGSYHNEQFF. CDR3 coding DNA: TGTGCCAGCAGCTTACGCGGGAGCTACCACAATGAGCAGTTCTTC.

This sequence joins TRBV6-6 and TRBJ2-7; TRBD1 matches 7 bases. The CDR3 length is 15 residues. CDR1 and CDR2 (germline): MNHNY, SVGAGI (reference sequence). V shed 5 bases and J 4 bases; nucleotides not matched to a gene: 11. Written as DNA, the CDR3 is TGTGCCAGCAGTGACAGGGCGGGTGTGGTTTACGAGCAGTACTTC. Amino acids: CASSDRAGVVYEQYF.

V usage is TRBV6-5 and J usage is TRBJ2-7; perhaps TRBD2 as D (5 bases). Trimming shortened V by 4 bases and J by 0 bases, and 10 bases separated the two germline ends. Germline loops: CDR1 MNHEY, CDR2 SVGAGI. This CDR3 contains 14 residues. CDR3 in DNA: TGTGCCAGCAGTTCCGGGGTCCGCTCCTACGAGCAGTACTTC. This gives the protein CASSSGVRSYEQYF.

The chain has TRBV5-6 and TRBJ1-1; the match to TRBD1 covers 10 bases. V trimming: 0 bases; J trimming: 0 bases; junction bases outside the gene matches: 8. Looked up from germline, CDR1 is SGHDT and CDR2 is YYEEEE. This CDR3 contains 18 residues. DNA of the CDR3: TGTGCCAGCAGCTTGGGGATGGGACAGGGGCGGATGAACACTGAAGCTTTCTTT. Translated, it gives CASSLGMGQGRMNTEAFF.

The chain is built from TRBV5-1 and TRBJ2-3; 9 positions agree with TRBD1. The CDR3 is made up of 16 amino acids. J lost 3 bases, V lost 5 bases, and 10 bases had no gene match. From germline, CDR1 is SGHRS and CDR2 YFSETQ. The CDR3 sequence is CASSLSGTGKTDTQYF. In nucleotides, the CDR3 is TGCGCCAGCAGTCTTTCCGGGACAGGGAAAACAGATACGCAGTATTTT.

The chain joins TRBV7-9 to TRBJ2-2; TRBD2 agrees at 10 bases. The CDR3 contains 17 residues. V shed 4 bases, J shed 2 bases, and the junction held 7 bases outside the gene matches. Germline V CDR1 and CDR2: SEHNR, FQNEAQ (reference sequence). CDR3 DNA sequence: TGTGCCAGCAGCTATTTTAGCGGGAGGCGTAACACCGGGGAGCTGTTTTTT. This codes for CASSYFSGRRNTGELFF. Full variable domain (missing parts from reference TRBV7-9 and TRBJ2-2): DTGVSQNPRHKITKRGQNVTFRCDPISEHNRLYWYRQTLGQGPEFLTYFQNEAQLEKSRLLSDRFSAERPKGSFSTLEIQRTEQGDSAMYLCASSYFSGRRNTGELFFGEGSRLTVL.

J is TRBJ1-4 and V is TRBV2; D possibly corresponds to TRBD1 (6 bases). CDR1 and CDR2 (germline): SNHLY, FYNNEI. The CDR3 loop spans 14 amino acids. V lost 6 bases and J lost 8, with 16 bases in between. CDR3 in amino acids: CASRTGARGEKLFF. The CDR3 DNA follows: TGTGCCAGCAGGACCGGAGCTAGGGGGGAAAAACTGTTTTTT.

The CDR3 bases are TGTGCCAGCAGCTACGGACTAGCGAGGTCCTACGAGCAGTACTTC. It codes for CASSYGLARSYEQYF. The rearrangement joins TRBV11-2 to TRBJ2-7; 9 bases match TRBD2. Germline lookup yields CDR1 SGHAT and CDR2 FQNNGV. V trimming: 4 bases; J trimming: 1 base; junction bases outside the gene matches: 5. CDR3 size: 15 residues.

This chain joins TRBV27 and TRBJ2-7, with a weak D call TRBD1 (6 bases). V gave up 7 bases and J gave up 2 bases, with 12 bases separating them. Looked up from germline, CDR1 is MNHEY and CDR2 is SMNVEV (reference sequence). The length of the CDR3 is 13 residues. The CDR3 loop reads CASKTGTTYEQYF. DNA of the CDR3: TGTGCCAGCAAAACCGGGACAACCTACGAGCAGTACTTC.

J is TRBJ2-5 and V is TRBV10-2; D tentatively reads TRBD1 or TRBD2 (6 bases each). The last part of the DNA fits TRBJ2-7 better; the J call may be wrong. Germline CDR1 reads WSHSY; CDR2 reads SAAADI. The CDR3 runs to 12 residues. The CDR3 coding sequence is TGCGCCAGCAAGTATGGAGGGGGCGAGCAGTACTTC. Protein product: CASKYGGGEQYF.

The chain employs TRBV19 and TRBJ2-7; 9 nucleotides agree with TRBD1. V was pared by 4 bases and J by 1 base, with 5 bases of the junction left unmatched. CDR3 length equals 15 residues. In germline, CDR1 is LNHDA, CDR2 SQIVND (reference sequence). CDR3 nucleotides: TGTGCCAGTAGTAGTACAGGGGGCTCTTCCTACGAGCAGTACTTC. Residues: CASSSTGGSSYEQYF.

The chain is built from TRBV7-3 and TRBJ2-1; a weak D match, TRBD1 (5 bases). The CDR3 loop spans 14 amino acids. Trimming removed 5 bases from V and 13 bases from J, with 21 bases in between. Germline V gene sequence: CDR1 SGHTA, CDR2 FQGTGA. CDR3 residues: CASSPTGTILGQFF. CDR3 DNA: TGTGCCAGCAGCCCTACAGGAACCATCTTGGGACAGTTCTTC.

The chain couples TRBV5-1 to TRBJ2-1; possibly TRBD2 for D (6 bases). V dropped 4 bases and J dropped 3 bases, with 20 bases sitting between them. The CDR3 covers 17 residues. CDR1 is SGHRS and CDR2 is YFSETQ in the germline V gene. The CDR3 DNA reads as TGCGCCAGCAGCCCAAGCCTCACTAGCCCGATCTACAATGAGCAGTTCTTC. Translated: CASSPSLTSPIYNEQFF.

The CDR3 reads CASRPWGGIYNEQFF. The CDR3 DNA reads as TGTGCCAGCAGGCCGTGGGGGGGGATATACAATGAGCAGTTCTTC. The J gene is TRBJ2-1, the V gene TRBV6-5; 7 bases line up with TRBD2. V dropped 6 bases and J dropped 4; count of bases not matched to a gene: 9. Germline V gives CDR1 MNHEY, CDR2 SVGAGI. The CDR3 has 15 residues.

The chain recombines TRBV6-5 with TRBJ1-1; 9 bases agree with TRBD1. The junction had 5 bases not matched to a gene; V was cut back by 6 bases and J by 3 bases. Germline V gene sequence: CDR1 MNHEY, CDR2 SVGAGI. This CDR3 region has 14 residues. The CDR3 spells CASSTDRGDTEAFF. Here the CDR3 DNA reads TGTGCCAGCAGCACTGACAGGGGGGACACTGAAGCTTTCTTT.

This clone was recorded once. The chain uses TRBV7-2 and TRBJ2-1, with D tentatively TRBD2 (6 bases). Trimming stripped 0 bases from V and 16 bases from J, with 16 bases between. Per the germline V gene, CDR1 is SGHTA and CDR2 is FQGNSA. The CDR3 has 13 amino acids. Here the CDR3 reads CASSLARETRCFF. The CDR3 nucleotides read TGTGCCAGCAGCTTAGCGCGCGAGACTAGATGTTTCTTC. Variable domain in full (rest from reference TRBV7-2 and TRBJ2-1): GAGVSQSPSNKVTEKGKDVELRCDPISGHTALYWYRQSLGQGLEFLIYFQGNSAPDKSGLPSDRFSAERTGGSVSTLTIQRTQQEDSAVYLCASSLARETRCFFGPGTRLTVL.

The V and J genes are TRBV4-1 and TRBJ2-7, with a weak D call TRBD2 (6 bases). Looked up from germline, CDR1 is MGHRA and CDR2 is YSYEKL. The CDR3 has 17 residues. V shed 4 bases and J shed 0 bases, with 19 bases lying between them. CDR3 loop: CASSPQPLAYSSYEQYF. CDR3 bases: TGCGCCAGCAGCCCCCAGCCTCTAGCGTACAGCTCCTACGAGCAGTACTTC.

This clone was recorded a few times. V is TRBV7-2 and J is TRBJ2-2; D gene unclear. This CDR3 region has 15 residues. CDR1 is SGHTA and CDR2 is FQGNSA in the germline V gene. V gave up 4 bases and J gave up 6 bases, with 15 bases separating them. The CDR3 DNA follows: TGTGCCAGCAGCTCCCAAACAACAATTCCCGGGGAGCTGTTTTTT. It encodes CASSSQTTIPGELFF.

This clone showed up just a few times. The V and J genes are TRBV4-1 and TRBJ2-7; D is undetermined. The germline V gene has CDR1 MGHRA and CDR2 YSYEKL. V was pared by 2 bases and J by 0 bases, with 8 bases between. The CDR3 length is 14 residues. CDR3 loop: CASSQRVPSYEQYF. DNA of the CDR3: TGCGCCAGCAGCCAAAGAGTGCCCTCCTACGAGCAGTACTTC.

The CDR3 loop reads CASSQRGYSGSTDTQYF. CDR3 DNA: TGTGCCAGCAGCCAAAGAGGGTATAGCGGGAGCACAGATACGCAGTATTTT. The chain couples TRBV4-2 to TRBJ2-3; 7 positions match TRBD2. The CDR3 is made up of 17 amino acids. Germline CDR1 is LGHNA and CDR2 is YNFKEQ. The junction had 8 bases not matched to a gene; V was cut back by 2 bases and J by 0 bases.

A single count supports this clone. The chain couples TRBV18 to TRBJ2-1, with 8 nucleotides matching TRBD2. J lost 4 bases, V lost 2 bases, and 4 bases had no gene match. Germline V gives CDR1 KGHSH, CDR2 LQKENI. The CDR3 is made up of 15 amino acids. Here the CDR3 DNA reads TGTGCCAGCTCACCAAATAGCGGGGCTTACAATGAGCAGTTCTTC. It specifies CASSPNSGAYNEQFF.